The 10 T cell receptor beta chains listed next were all sequenced from one sample in a study of blood T cell repertoires in COVID-19. Measured with immunoSEQ multiplex PCR; TCRdb has only the in-frame clones, and not every one. The sample lists more than 100,000 clones, about 88% occurring once. Sequenced material: PBMCs or T cells enriched from blood (not recorded which). The receptors were gathered from a middle-aged man with acute COVID-19.

The rearrangement uses TRBV5-1 and TRBJ2-1; TRBD2 matches 12 bases. Germline trimming cut 2 bases from V and 7 bases from J; bases unmatched to any gene: 7. The CDR3 is 16 residues long. Germline-derived CDR1 and CDR2 are SGHRS and YFSETQ. CDR3 sequence (DNA): TGCGCCAGCAGCTTTCTAGCGGGAGGGCCTAGGAATGAGCAGTTCTTC. Protein sequence: CASSFLAGGPRNEQFF.

This chain links TRBV7-2 with TRBJ2-7; 9 nucleotides line up with TRBD2. Trimming at V came to 5 bases and at J to 6 bases, leaving 11 bases not matched to a gene. The CDR3 extends over 15 amino acids. Looked up from germline, CDR1 is SGHTA and CDR2 is FQGNSA. As DNA, the CDR3 is TGTGCCAGCAGCCCCGACGGAGCGGGGGGAGGCGAGCAGTACTTC. Protein sequence: CASSPDGAGGGEQYF.

CDR3 region: CATSGTGAYEQYF. In nucleotides, the CDR3 is TGTGCCACCTCCGGGACAGGGGCCTACGAGCAGTACTTC. The rearrangement uses TRBV28 and TRBJ2-7; 10 nucleotides agree with TRBD1. The CDR3 totals 13 residues. Germline assignment: CDR1 MDHEN and CDR2 SYDVKM. V lost 10 bases and J lost 2; bases outside the gene matches: 5.

J is TRBJ2-3 and V is TRBV9; 7 bases are shared with TRBD1. With V trimmed by 4 bases and J by 4 bases, 6 bases remained unmatched. The CDR3 loop spans 14 amino acids. Per the germline V gene, CDR1 is SGDLS and CDR2 is YYNGEE. The CDR3 is CASSLQGIADTQYF. For the CDR3, the DNA is TGTGCCAGCAGCCTACAGGGGATCGCAGATACGCAGTATTTT.

This chain uses TRBV18 with TRBJ2-7; 12 nucleotides agree with TRBD1. The CDR3 runs 15 residues. The ends lost 1 base at V and 5 bases at J; junction bases unmatched: 3. CDR1 KGHSH and CDR2 LQKENI come from the germline V gene. The CDR3 DNA sequence: TGTGCCAGCTCACCACAGGGGACAGGGGGCCACGAGCAGTACTTC. Its protein is CASSPQGTGGHEQYF.

J is TRBJ1-2 and V is TRBV29-1, with TRBD1 as a possible D gene (6 bases). Germline V gene data show CDR1 as SQVTM and CDR2 as ANQGSEA. Trimming shortened V by 8 bases and J by 8 bases, and 15 bases separated the two germline ends. The CDR3 runs to 11 residues. The CDR3 sequence: CSLPGVDGYTF. DNA of the CDR3: TGCAGCCTCCCAGGGGTCGACGGCTACACCTTC.

The chain couples TRBV27 to TRBJ2-3, with TRBD2 matching 7 bases. The CDR3 contains 15 residues. Germline V gives CDR1 MNHEY, CDR2 SMNVEV (reference sequence). Losses at the gene ends were 6 bases for V and 4 bases for J; bases not matched to a gene: 10. This chain's CDR3 is CASSYSGLRADTQYF. DNA for the CDR3: TGTGCCAGCAGCTATAGCGGGCTCAGGGCAGATACGCAGTATTTT.

This rearrangement joins TRBV28 to TRBJ1-2; the D gene is possibly TRBD1 (5 bases). This CDR3 spans 14 amino acids. Trimming left V 2 bases short and J 7 bases short, with 14 bases between. Germline values: CDR1 MDHEN, CDR2 SYDVKM. The CDR3 DNA is TGTGCCAGCAGTTTACAGGCACAGGACGTTGGCTACACCTTC. Translation: CASSLQAQDVGYTF.

This clone was found a few times. The CDR3 nucleotides read TGTGCCATCAGTTTGCACACCTCTGGAAACACCATATATTTT. It translates to CAISLHTSGNTIYF. This rearrangement joins TRBV10-3 to TRBJ1-3, with D unresolved. Trimming shortened V by 5 bases and J by 0 bases, and 8 bases separated the two germline ends. This CDR3 has 14 residues. The germline gives CDR1 ENHRY, CDR2 SYGVKD.

The chain uses TRBV10-2 and TRBJ1-1; 8 nucleotides align to TRBD1. Per the germline V gene, CDR1 is WSHSY and CDR2 is SAAADI. The CDR3 is made up of 13 amino acids. After removal of 2 bases from V and 4 bases from J, the junction contained 0 bases not matched to a gene. In DNA, the CDR3 is TGCGCCAGCAGTGAGCAGGGGGCCACTGAAGCTTTCTTT. Amino acid sequence: CASSEQGATEAFF.